One TCR beta chain is described in this entry. The antigen is unknown. This sample is part of a study of T cell responses to AZD1222 COVID-19 vaccine. Study-wide findings and caveats: It was only after the peak T cell response that any repertoires were sampled.

With 2 bases removed from V and 8 bases from J, the gap between germline ends came to 12 bases. Germline V lookup: CDR1 GTSNPN, CDR2 SVGIG (reference sequence). The CDR3 contains 12 residues. The repertoire was sequenced with immunoSEQ multiplex PCR; TCRdb's copy has only in-frame clones and lacks some. The sample carries some 120,000 clones, about 92% recorded once. The sequence was obtained from an adult in good health. The chain carries TRBV30 and TRBJ1-2, with no clear D. Sequencing used peripheral blood, obtained on day 0 of AZD1222 vaccination. CDR3 protein: CAWSSRPTGYTF. CDR3 sequence (DNA): TGTGCCTGGAGTTCCCGACCCACGGGCTACACCTTC. The variable domain in full, with the rest retrieved from reference TRBV30 and TRBJ1-2, is SQTIHQWPATLVQPVGSPLSLECTVEGTSNPNLYWYRQAAGRGLQLLFYSVGIGQISSEVPQNLSASRPQDRQFILSSKKLLLSDSGFYLCAWSSRPTGYTFGSGTRLTVV.